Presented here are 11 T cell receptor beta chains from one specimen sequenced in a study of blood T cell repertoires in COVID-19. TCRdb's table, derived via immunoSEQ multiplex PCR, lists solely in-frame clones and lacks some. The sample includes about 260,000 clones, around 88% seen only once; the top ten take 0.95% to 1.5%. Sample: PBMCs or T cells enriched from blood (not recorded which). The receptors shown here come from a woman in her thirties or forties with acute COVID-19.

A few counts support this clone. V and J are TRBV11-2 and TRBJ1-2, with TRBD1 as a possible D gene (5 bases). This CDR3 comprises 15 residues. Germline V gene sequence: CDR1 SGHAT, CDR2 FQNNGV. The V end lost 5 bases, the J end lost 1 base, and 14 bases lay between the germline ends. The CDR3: CASSTERTNNYGYTF. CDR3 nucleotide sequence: TGTGCCAGCAGCACTGAACGGACAAATAACTATGGCTACACCTTC.

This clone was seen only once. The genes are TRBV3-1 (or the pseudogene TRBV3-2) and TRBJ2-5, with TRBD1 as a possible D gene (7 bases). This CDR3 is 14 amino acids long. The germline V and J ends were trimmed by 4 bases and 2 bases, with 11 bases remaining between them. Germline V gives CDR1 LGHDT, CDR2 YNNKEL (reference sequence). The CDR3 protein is CASSRGTAQETQYF. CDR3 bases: TGTGCCAGCAGCCGCGGGACAGCTCAAGAGACCCAGTACTTC.

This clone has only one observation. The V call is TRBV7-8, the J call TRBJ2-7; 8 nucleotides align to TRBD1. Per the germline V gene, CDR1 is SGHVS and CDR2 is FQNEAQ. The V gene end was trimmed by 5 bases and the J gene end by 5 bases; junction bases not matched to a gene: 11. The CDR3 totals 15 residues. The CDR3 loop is CASSEGQGDVNEQYF. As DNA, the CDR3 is TGTGCCAGCAGCGAAGGACAGGGAGACGTCAACGAGCAGTACTTC.

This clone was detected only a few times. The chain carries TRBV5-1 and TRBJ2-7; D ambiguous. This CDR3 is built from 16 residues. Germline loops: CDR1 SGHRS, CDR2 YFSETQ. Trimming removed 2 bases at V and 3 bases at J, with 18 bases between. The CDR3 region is CASSLTLAGGNYEQYF. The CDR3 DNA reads TGCGCCAGCAGCTTAACTTTGGCCGGCGGAAACTACGAGCAGTACTTC.

CDR3 protein: CASSFQRTSGRLTGELFF. The DNA for the CDR3 is TGTGCCAGCAGCTTTCAAAGGACTAGCGGGAGATTAACCGGGGAGCTGTTTTTT. The V gene is TRBV5-4, the J gene TRBJ2-2; 13 bases are shared with TRBD2. Germline CDR1 SGHNT, CDR2 YYREEE (reference sequence). The J segment lost 5 bases and the V segment lost 2 bases, leaving 9 bases of the junction unmatched. The CDR3 covers 18 residues.

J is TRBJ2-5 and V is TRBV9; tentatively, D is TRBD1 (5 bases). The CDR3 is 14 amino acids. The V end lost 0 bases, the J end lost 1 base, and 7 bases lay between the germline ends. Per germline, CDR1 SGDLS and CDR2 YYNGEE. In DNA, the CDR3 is TGTGCCAGCAGCGTAGGGGGCAGCCAAGAGACCCAGTACTTC. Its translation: CASSVGGSQETQYF.

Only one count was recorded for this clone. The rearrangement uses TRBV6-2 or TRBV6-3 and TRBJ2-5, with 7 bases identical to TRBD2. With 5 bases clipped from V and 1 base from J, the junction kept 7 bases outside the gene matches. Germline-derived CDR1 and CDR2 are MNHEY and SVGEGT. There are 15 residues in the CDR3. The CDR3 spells CASSSYGGTQETQYF. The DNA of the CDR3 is TGTGCCAGCAGTAGCTACGGGGGGACCCAAGAGACCCAGTACTTC.

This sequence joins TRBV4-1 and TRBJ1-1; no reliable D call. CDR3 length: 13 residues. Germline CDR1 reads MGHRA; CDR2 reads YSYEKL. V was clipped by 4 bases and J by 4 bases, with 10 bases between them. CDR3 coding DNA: TGCGCCAGCAGCCGACAAATGGGCACTGAAGCTTTCTTT. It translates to CASSRQMGTEAFF.

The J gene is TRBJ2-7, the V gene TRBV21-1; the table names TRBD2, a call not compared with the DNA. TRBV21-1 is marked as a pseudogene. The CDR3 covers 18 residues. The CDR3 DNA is TGTGCCAGCACCATTAGGGGGGGCGGGAGCAACCCAACCTACGAGCAGTACGTC. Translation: CASTIRGGGSNPTYEQYV.

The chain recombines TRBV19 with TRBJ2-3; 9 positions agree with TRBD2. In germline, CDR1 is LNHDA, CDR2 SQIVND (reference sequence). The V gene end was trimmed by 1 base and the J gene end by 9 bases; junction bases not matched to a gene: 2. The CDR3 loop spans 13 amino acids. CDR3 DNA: TGTGCCAGTAGTATAGCAGGGACTAGCACGCAGTATTTT. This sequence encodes CASSIAGTSTQYF.

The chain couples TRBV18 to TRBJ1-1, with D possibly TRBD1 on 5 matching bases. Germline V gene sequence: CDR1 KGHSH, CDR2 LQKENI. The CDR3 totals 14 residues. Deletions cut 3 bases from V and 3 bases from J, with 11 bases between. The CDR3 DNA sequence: TGTGCCAGCTCACCGCTCGGGGGGGACACTGAAGCTTTCTTT. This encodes CASSPLGGDTEAFF.